The T cell receptor beta chain under discussion was sequenced for a study of blood T cells in healthy people across ages (dated by TCRdb to between 2014 and 2017). Turning to the overall study: In model experiments, template switching captured about one uniquely barcoded TCR beta cDNA molecule for every two T cells. The study measured age-related changes in TCR beta repertoire diversity using deep sequencing normalized with unique cDNA molecular identifiers. The donors were split into four age groups: young (average about 15 years), middle-aged (39), aged (62) and long-lived (approximately 80). To avoid experimental bias, donors of different ages were distributed randomly across sequencing lanes. Two additional independent replicas of 1 million unique cDNA reads from the same blood draw were analyzed for two donors (one aged 18 to 30 and one aged 80 or older). The full study reports these points: Compared with the aged group, more naive CD4+ T cells, fewer expanded clones and increased TCR diversity were shown by the long-lived group, suggesting age selection. Estimates of total diversity based on one million sequenced T cells were considered lower bounds and underestimates. As age increased, observed TCR beta diversity per million T cells dropped in a roughly linear way, and a significant reduction was already evident by age 40. Bulk unsorted PBMC profiling prevented conclusive comparison of naive and antigen-experienced compartments. The CMV infection status of donors was not known, potentially confounding age-related changes in expanded clonotypes. There was a strong correlation between observed TCR beta diversity and the percentage of naive T cells measured by flow cytometry.

Receptor amplification or capture employed 5' RACE. TCRdb names Illumina HiSeq 2500 as the instrument used. A second roughly 6 to 12 cycle PCR used a sample-barcoded 5' primer and a J-beta primer mix. A unique molecular identifier was introduced onto each TCR beta cDNA molecule by a template-switch 5' adaptor carrying 12 random nucleotides. At least 2.5 million CDR3-containing paired-end reads were obtained from each sample. First-strand cDNA synthesis was performed from all RNA using the Mint cDNA synthesis kit, with priming by a TRBC-specific oligonucleotide. Following uracil-DNA glycosylase treatment, all cDNA underwent a first 18-cycle PCR with the universal primers M1SS and BC2_uni_R. The study's processing was this. For normalization, 1 million high-quality reads, each with a distinct molecular identifier, were randomly selected from each sample. Reads with shared molecular identifiers were discarded instead of being binned into consensus sequences. MiTCR, with a Q25 quality threshold and the strictest error-elimination algorithm, was used for CDR3 identification, clonotype clustering and error correction. Lower-bound total TCR beta diversity was estimated with a nonparametric unseen species model using Euler transformation. The public reads were reanalyzed by TCRdb: fastp trimming at Q25, MiXCR alignment, in-frame beta chains only. Every CDR3 protein is listed once, alongside the most common genes and DNA of its rows. None of the V and J calls come from the authors' own analysis; TCRdb made them. This sample holds hundreds of thousands of distinct CDR3 sequences; more than 40% were observed only once. Roughly 34% of the sample is in the top ten clones.

To note about this clonotype: The specificity of this receptor is unknown. Base-call qualities are not available, and no considerably larger clone is one nucleotide away.

The roughly 39 donors, aged roughly 6 to 100 years, were systemically healthy Caucasian individuals from Russia. Each donor gave 8 to 10 milliliters of peripheral blood, collected into EDTA-treated Vacutainer tubes. Ficoll-Paque density-gradient centrifugation was used to isolate PBMCs, with at least 7 million per sample. Trizol reagent was used to extract total RNA from PBMCs, with at least 5.5 micrograms per sample. For every donor, an aliquot of PBMCs went through flow cytometry to measure the percentages of naive CD45RAhigh/CD27high T cells. The CDR3 holds 14 amino acids from the cysteine to the phenylalanine. Only CDR3 DNA is held: 42 bases, read in frame from base 1. V is reduced by 5 bases and J by 11 bases, leaving a spacing of 21 bases between them. CDR1 and CDR2 are read off the germline V gene as KGHSH and LQKENI.

The sample was blood. This receptor was taken from an older woman in good health. This sequence uses TRBV18 and TRBJ2-5; too little of a D gene remains to name it. Here the CDR3 is given as CASSATRSWNEQYF. The bases read TGTGCCAGCTCAGCGACGCGAAGTTGGAATGAGCAGTACTTC. When the CDR3 is completed using the reference TRBV18 and TRBJ2-5 genes on either side, the full variable domain is NAGVMQNPRHLVRRRGQEARLRCSPMKGHSHVYWYRQLPEEGLKFMVYLQKENIIDESGMPKERFSAEFPKEGPSILRIQQVVRGDSAAYFCASSATRSWNEQYFGPGTRLLVL.